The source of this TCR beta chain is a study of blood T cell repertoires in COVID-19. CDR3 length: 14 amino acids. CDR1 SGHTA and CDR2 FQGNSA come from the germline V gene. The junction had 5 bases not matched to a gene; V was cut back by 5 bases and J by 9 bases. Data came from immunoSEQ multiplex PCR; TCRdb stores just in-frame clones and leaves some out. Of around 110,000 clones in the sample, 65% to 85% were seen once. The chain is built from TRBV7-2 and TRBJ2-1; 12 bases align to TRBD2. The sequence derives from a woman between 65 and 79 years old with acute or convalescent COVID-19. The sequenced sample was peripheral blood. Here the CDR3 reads CASSIQLAGGEQFF. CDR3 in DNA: TGTGCCAGCAGCATCCAACTAGCGGGAGGTGAGCAGTTCTTC.